The 23 T cell receptor beta chains listed next were all sequenced from one sample in a study of cytomegalovirus exposure and HLA in healthy donors. Data came from immunoSEQ multiplex PCR; TCRdb stores just in-frame clones and leaves some out. Altogether around 190,000 clones are present, 85% being singletons, with the ten largest covering about 15%. The sample comprised PBMCs. Receptor source: a young man in good health and CMV-seropositive.

The V call is TRBV27, the J call TRBJ1-4, with D unresolved. Germline V gives CDR1 MNHEY, CDR2 SMNVEV (reference sequence). The CDR3 is made up of 13 amino acids. Trimming left V 5 bases short and J 6 bases short, with 10 bases between. The CDR3 loop reads CASSPGFDEKLFF. The CDR3, as DNA: TGTGCCAGCAGTCCGGGGTTCGATGAAAAACTGTTTTTT.

The chain couples TRBV18 to TRBJ2-5, with 13 nucleotides matching TRBD2. From germline, CDR1 is KGHSH and CDR2 LQKENI. With 6 bases clipped from V and 5 bases from J, the junction kept 6 bases outside the gene matches. This CDR3 region has 15 residues. The CDR3 coding sequence is TGTGCCAGCTCGCCCGGGACTAGCGGGACGGAGACCCAGTACTTC. As protein: CASSPGTSGTETQYF.

The rearrangement links TRBV7-2 to TRBJ1-5; D remains ambiguous. V gave up 5 bases and J gave up 2 bases, with 7 bases separating them. The germline CDR1 and CDR2 sequences are SGHTA and FQGNSA. This CDR3 is 13 amino acids long. DNA for the CDR3: TGTGCCAGCAGCCCAACAGGCAATCAGCCCCAGCATTTT. This sequence encodes CASSPTGNQPQHF.

The rearrangement joins TRBV5-1 to TRBJ1-3; the match to TRBD1 covers 7 bases. The germline gives CDR1 SGHRS, CDR2 YFSETQ. After removal of 4 bases from V and 2 bases from J, the junction contained 9 bases not matched to a gene. The CDR3 extends over 16 amino acids. The CDR3 reads CASSKEGANTGNTIYF. The CDR3 DNA is TGCGCCAGCAGCAAGGAGGGGGCAAATACTGGAAACACCATATATTTT. Variable domain in full (rest from reference TRBV5-1 and TRBJ1-3): KAGVTQTPRYLIKTRGQQVTLSCSPISGHRSVSWYQQTPGQGLQFLFEYFSETQRNKGNFPGRFSGRQFSNSRSEMNVSTLELGDSALYLCASSKEGANTGNTIYFGEGSWLTVV.

The chain has TRBV6-4 and TRBJ2-2; 7 bases match TRBD2. This CDR3 has 14 residues. Per germline, CDR1 MRHNA and CDR2 SNTAGT. The V gene end was trimmed by 2 bases and the J gene end by 3 bases; junction bases not matched to a gene: 0. The CDR3 nucleotides are TGTGCCAGCAGTGACGGGGGGGACACCGGGGAGCTGTTTTTT. Translating gives CASSDGGDTGELFF.

The count of this clone is one. V and J are TRBV4-2 and TRBJ2-7; 9 nucleotides agree with TRBD1. The CDR3 sequence is 16 residues long. The trim removed 1 base at V and 4 bases at J, leaving 8 bases unmatched. Germline loops: CDR1 LGHNA, CDR2 YNFKEQ. The CDR3 loop reads CASSQGRGQGFYEQYF. CDR3 DNA sequence: TGTGCCAGCAGCCAAGGTCGGGGACAGGGCTTTTACGAGCAGTACTTC.

The chain combines TRBV27 with TRBJ1-2; maybe TRBD1 (5 bases). V was cut by 2 bases and J by 1 base, with 8 bases left in between. The CDR3 is 14 amino acids. CDR1 and CDR2 from the germline V gene are MNHEY and SMNVEV (reference sequence). The CDR3 DNA reads as TGTGCCAGCAGTTTAGGGGGGAATAACTATGGCTACACCTTC. Translation gives CASSLGGNNYGYTF.

The chain has TRBV29-1 and TRBJ2-3, with D unresolved. CDR3 size: 14 residues. Trimming took off 3 bases at V and 2 bases at J, with 12 bases between the two ends. CDR1 and CDR2 from the germline V gene are SQVTM and ANQGSEA. The CDR3 loop is CSVERITSTDTQYF. The CDR3 DNA is TGCAGCGTTGAGAGAATAACCTCCACAGATACGCAGTATTTT.

V usage is TRBV2 and J usage is TRBJ2-2, with 10 bases matching TRBD1. The length of the CDR3 is 14 residues. Germline lookup yields CDR1 SNHLY and CDR2 FYNNEI. The trim removed 6 bases at V and 7 bases at J, leaving 5 bases unmatched. CDR3 coding DNA: TGTGCCAGCAGGAAGGGACAGGGGATCGGGGAGCTGTTTTTT. Its translation: CASRKGQGIGELFF.

The V gene is TRBV15, the J gene TRBJ2-1, with D tentatively TRBD2 (6 bases). There are 14 residues in the CDR3. The V end was cut by 1 base, the J end by 9 bases, with 13 bases between. From germline, CDR1 is LNHNV and CDR2 YYDKDF (reference sequence). CDR3 in amino acids: CATSRGLSLAEQFF. In DNA, the CDR3 is TGTGCCACCAGCAGAGGGCTCTCACTAGCTGAGCAGTTCTTC.

The CDR3 DNA reads as TGTGCCGGGTCGGCGGCGGGGCGGAACACTGAAGCTTTCTTT. Amino acids: CAGSAAGRNTEAFF. The chain couples TRBV30 to TRBJ1-1; maybe TRBD1 (5 bases). Trimming pared 8 bases from V and 1 base from J, leaving 17 bases between. Looked up from germline, CDR1 is GTSNPN and CDR2 is SVGIG (reference sequence). The CDR3 spans 14 residues.

This chain uses TRBV28 with TRBJ1-1; 9 nucleotides agree with TRBD1. This CDR3 contains 13 residues. CDR1 is MDHEN, CDR2 SYDVKM, per germline. The V segment lost 5 bases and the J segment 8 bases; nucleotides outside the gene matches: 6. The chain's CDR3 is CASSPGTGLEAFF. In DNA form, the CDR3 reads TGTGCCAGCAGTCCCGGGACAGGGCTAGAAGCTTTCTTT. Full variable domain (outside the CDR3, taken from reference TRBV28 and TRBJ1-1): DVKVTQSSRYLVKRTGEKVFLECVQDMDHENMFWYRQDPGLGLRLIYFSYDVKMKEKGDIPEGYSVSREKKERFSLILESASTNQTSMYLCASSPGTGLEAFFGQGTRLTVV.

The chain combines TRBV11-2 with TRBJ1-2, with TRBD1 matching 8 bases. V was pared by 5 bases and J by 5 bases, with 10 bases of the junction left unmatched. The CDR3 consists of 15 residues. In germline, CDR1 is SGHAT, CDR2 FQNNGV. The CDR3 spells CASSLGQGLGYGYTF. The CDR3 nucleotides read TGTGCCAGCAGCCTCGGACAGGGTTTGGGGTATGGCTACACCTTC.

This clone turned up a few times. This chain links TRBV30 with TRBJ1-2; D perhaps matches TRBD1 (5 bases). The length of the CDR3 is 13 residues. The V gene lost 5 bases and the J gene lost 5 bases, with 15 bases spanning the gap. From germline, CDR1 is GTSNPN and CDR2 SVGIG (reference sequence). CDR3 in DNA: TGTGCCTGGGCCCATGGGACTTCTTATGGCTACACCTTC. Its protein product is CAWAHGTSYGYTF.

V gene TRBV14 combines with J gene TRBJ2-7; TRBD2 is a possible D gene (6 bases). The germline V and J ends were trimmed by 0 bases and 0 bases, with 9 bases remaining between them. This CDR3 comprises 15 residues. CDR1 and CDR2 (germline): SGHDN, FVKESK. DNA of the CDR3: TGTGCCAGCAGCCAAGATTCGGACTACTCCTACGAGCAGTACTTC. Amino acid sequence: CASSQDSDYSYEQYF.

This clone was seen only once. The chain uses TRBV5-1 and TRBJ2-3; 8 nucleotides align to TRBD1. Germline lookup yields CDR1 SGHRS and CDR2 YFSETQ. The CDR3 is 14 amino acids. V shed 6 bases, J shed 2 bases, and the junction held 5 bases outside the gene matches. The CDR3 loop reads CASIPGQDTDTQYF. The CDR3 DNA reads as TGCGCCAGCATCCCGGGACAGGACACAGATACGCAGTATTTT.

The genes are TRBV7-6 and TRBJ1-5; D remains ambiguous. The CDR3 spans 14 residues. Trimming removed 5 bases at V and 3 bases at J, with 11 bases between. The V gene's germline CDR1 is SGHVS and CDR2 FNYEAQ. For the CDR3, the DNA is TGTGCCAGCAGCCGCCCGGTTCCCAATCAGCCCCAGCATTTT. As protein: CASSRPVPNQPQHF.

The chain combines TRBV11-3 with TRBJ2-1; D is unclear. Trimming pared 5 bases from V and 8 bases from J, leaving 10 bases between. CDR3 length equals 12 residues. Germline CDR1 is SGHNT and CDR2 is YENEEA. The CDR3 region has the DNA TGTGCCAGCAGCCGTGCCGGTCATGAGCAGTTCTTC. It codes for CASSRAGHEQFF.

The CDR3 reads CASSPRLSMEGYEQYF. The CDR3 DNA is TGTGCCAGCTCACCCCGGCTCTCCATGGAGGGCTACGAGCAGTACTTC. V is TRBV18 and J is TRBJ2-7; D may be TRBD2 (6 bases). This CDR3 region has 16 residues. Between the trimmed V and J ends, which lost 3 bases and 3 bases, there was a span of 18 bases. CDR1 and CDR2 (germline): KGHSH, LQKENI.

The V gene is TRBV6-6, the J gene TRBJ2-3; D is unresolved. This CDR3 comprises 13 residues. Germline CDR1 and CDR2: MNHNY and SVGAGI (reference sequence). Trimming removed 2 bases from V and 5 bases from J, with 8 bases in between. For the CDR3, the DNA is TGTGCCAGCAGTTACCGACTCAAAGATACGCAGTATTTT. This codes for CASSYRLKDTQYF.

J is TRBJ2-1 and V is TRBV19; TRBD2 might be the D (6 bases). CDR3 length equals 14 residues. CDR1 and CDR2 from the germline V gene are LNHDA and SQIVND (reference sequence). Trimming shortened V by 2 bases and J by 7 bases, and 12 bases separated the two germline ends. CDR3 loop: CASSIPGLTNEQFF. CDR3 nucleotides: TGTGCCAGTAGTATACCGGGACTGACGAATGAGCAGTTCTTC.

V is TRBV27 and J is TRBJ1-2; D may be TRBD1 (6 bases). The CDR3 loop spans 14 amino acids. V was pared by 4 bases and J by 8 bases, with 17 bases between. Germline V lookup: CDR1 MNHEY, CDR2 SMNVEV (reference sequence). The CDR3: CASSSGQPGRGYTF. CDR3 in DNA: TGTGCCAGCAGTTCCGGACAGCCGGGAAGGGGCTACACCTTC.

The V and J genes are TRBV27 and TRBJ1-2; 7 bases agree with TRBD1. V shed 4 bases and J 1 base; nucleotides not matched to a gene: 3. Germline CDR1 MNHEY, CDR2 SMNVEV (reference sequence). The CDR3 covers 14 residues. The CDR3 sequence is CASSYRDSNYGYTF. Written as DNA, the CDR3 is TGTGCCAGCAGTTACCGGGACAGTAACTATGGCTACACCTTC.